This T cell receptor beta chain emerged from a study of read filtering for tumor transcriptome and immune sequencing. Whole-study context: By R-ISS, stages I, II and III held around 8, 16 and 7 patients. Whole-transcriptome libraries were prepared after DNase treatment. RNA-seq yielded only about 75 to 1,400 TCR reads, IR-seq about 3.5 to 11 million.

Molecular barcoded adaptors covering alpha/delta and beta/gamma chains were used on around 400 ng RNA. TCRdb re-called the reads with MiXCR, one entry per CDR3 protein. This sample carries under 60,000 distinct CDR3 sequences, approximately 18% of them seen once, and the ten largest clones take about 16%. The table lists this clonotype with many counts. Its antigen is undetermined. Study outcomes and limitations: Around 85% of IR-seq clonotypes had one read, totaling about 3.5% of reads; RNA-seq: around 70% and 40%.

CDR3 length: 14 residues. Germline V CDR1 and CDR2: SGHVS, FNYEAQ. Trimming stripped 6 bases from V and 7 bases from J, with 16 bases between. The sequencing sample was made of a population of CD138-negative cells sorted from bone marrow. The chain carries TRBV7-6 and TRBJ1-5; D gene uncertain. The source is a donor older than 35 with multiple myeloma. The CDR3 bases are TGTGCCAGCAGTTTTACCCGGGGTGGACAGCCCCAGCATTTT. It codes for CASSFTRGGQPQHF.